This entry lists 3 T cell receptor beta chains sequenced from one sample in a study of T cell repertoires in cytomegalovirus infection. TCRdb reanalysed the reads using MiXCR and keeps one entry per CDR3 protein. The repertoire includes 680,000 or so distinct CDR3 sequences, around 32% of them detected once, and approximately 18% sits in the top ten. No antigens are known for them. The source was cultured PBMCs, collected from culture after CMV antigen stimulation. The receptor set was obtained from a human donor in good health (CMV status not recorded). Some clones in this sample may be carry-over from other donors' samples.

This clonotype was detected ten times or more. This chain joins TRBV7-2 and TRBJ1-1, with D uncertain. The V end lost 5 bases, the J end lost 4 bases, and 14 bases lay between the germline ends. Germline values: CDR1 SGHTA, CDR2 FQGNSA. This CDR3 comprises 14 residues. CDR3 nucleotides: TGTGCCAGCAGCCCCCGAGGTGGCGGCACTGAAGCTTTCTTT. This translates into CASSPRGGGTEAFF.

The V call is TRBV25-1, the J call TRBJ2-5; 7 bases line up with TRBD1. CDR1 and CDR2 (germline): MGHDK, SYGVNS. V lost 4 bases to trimming and J lost 7 bases; unmatched junction nucleotides: 6. The CDR3 is 13 residues long. CDR3 sequence reads: CASSGDSSGTQYF. The CDR3 DNA follows: TGTGCCAGCAGTGGGGACAGTTCGGGGACCCAGTACTTC.

This clonotype was counted a few times. The chain employs TRBV19 and TRBJ2-3; TRBD1 matches at 9 bases. Germline CDR1 reads LNHDA; CDR2 reads SQIVND (reference sequence). J was trimmed by 6 bases and V by 5 bases; bases with no gene match: 9. This CDR3 has 15 residues. This chain's CDR3 is CASSRGTGFGDTQYF. As DNA, the CDR3 is TGTGCCAGTAGTCGAGGGACAGGGTTTGGGGATACGCAGTATTTT.